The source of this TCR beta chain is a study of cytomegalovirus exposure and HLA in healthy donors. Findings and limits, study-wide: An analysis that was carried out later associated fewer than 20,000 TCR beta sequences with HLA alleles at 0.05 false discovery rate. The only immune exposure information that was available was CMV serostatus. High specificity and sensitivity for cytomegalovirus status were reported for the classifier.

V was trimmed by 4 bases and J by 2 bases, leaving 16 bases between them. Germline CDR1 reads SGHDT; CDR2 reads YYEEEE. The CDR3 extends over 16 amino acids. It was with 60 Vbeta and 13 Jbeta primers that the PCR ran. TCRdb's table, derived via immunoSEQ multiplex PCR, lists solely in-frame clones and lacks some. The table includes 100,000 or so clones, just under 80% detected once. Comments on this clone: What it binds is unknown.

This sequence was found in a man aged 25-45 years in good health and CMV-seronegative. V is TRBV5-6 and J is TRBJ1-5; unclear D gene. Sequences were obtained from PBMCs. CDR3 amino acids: CASSLTGVVGNQPQHF. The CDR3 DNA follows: TGTGCCAGCAGCCTGACCGGGGTGGTGGGCAATCAGCCCCAGCATTTT.